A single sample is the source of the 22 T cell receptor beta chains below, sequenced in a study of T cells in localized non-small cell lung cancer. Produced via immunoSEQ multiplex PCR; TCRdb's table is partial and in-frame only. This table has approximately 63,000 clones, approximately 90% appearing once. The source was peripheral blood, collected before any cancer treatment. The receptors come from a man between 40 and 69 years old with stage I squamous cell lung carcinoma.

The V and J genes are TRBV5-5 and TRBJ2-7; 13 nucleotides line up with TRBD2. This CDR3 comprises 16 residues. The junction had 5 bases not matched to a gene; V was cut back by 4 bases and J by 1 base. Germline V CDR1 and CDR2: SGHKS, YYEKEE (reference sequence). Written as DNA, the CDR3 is TGTGCCAGCAGCAGACTAGCGGGAGGACGGTCCTACGAGCAGTACTTC. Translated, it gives CASSRLAGGRSYEQYF.

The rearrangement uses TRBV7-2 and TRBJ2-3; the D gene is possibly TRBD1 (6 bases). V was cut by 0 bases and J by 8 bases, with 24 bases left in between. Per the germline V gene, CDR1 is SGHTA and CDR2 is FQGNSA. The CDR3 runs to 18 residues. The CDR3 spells CASSLASGGSWGPGTQYF. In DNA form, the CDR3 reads TGTGCCAGCAGCTTAGCGAGCGGCGGAAGCTGGGGGCCAGGTACGCAGTATTTT.

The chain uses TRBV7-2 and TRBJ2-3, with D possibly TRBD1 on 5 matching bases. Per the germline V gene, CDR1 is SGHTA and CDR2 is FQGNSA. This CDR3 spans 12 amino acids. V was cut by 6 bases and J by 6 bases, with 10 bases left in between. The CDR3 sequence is CASRQEADTQYF. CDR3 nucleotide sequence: TGTGCCAGCAGACAGGAAGCGGATACGCAGTATTTT.

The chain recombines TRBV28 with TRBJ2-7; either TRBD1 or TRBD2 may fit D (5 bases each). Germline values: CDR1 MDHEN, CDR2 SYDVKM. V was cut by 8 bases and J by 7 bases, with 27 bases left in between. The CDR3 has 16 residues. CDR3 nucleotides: TGTGCCAGCGGCCCTCAAGGGGCCGGGGAACTCCGGGAGCAGTACTTC. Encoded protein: CASGPQGAGELREQYF.

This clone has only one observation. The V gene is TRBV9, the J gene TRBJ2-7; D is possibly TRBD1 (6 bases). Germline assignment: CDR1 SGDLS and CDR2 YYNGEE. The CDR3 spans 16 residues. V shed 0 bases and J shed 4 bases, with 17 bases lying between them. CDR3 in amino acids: CASSVGLGAFMYEQYF. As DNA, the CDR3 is TGTGCCAGCAGCGTAGGTCTGGGGGCCTTCATGTACGAGCAGTACTTC.

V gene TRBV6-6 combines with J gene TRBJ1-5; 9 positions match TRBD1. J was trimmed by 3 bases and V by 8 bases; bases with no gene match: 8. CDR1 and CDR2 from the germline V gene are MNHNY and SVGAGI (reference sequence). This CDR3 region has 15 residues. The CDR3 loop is CASHRDRGDNQPQHF. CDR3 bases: TGTGCCAGCCACCGAGACAGGGGGGACAATCAGCCCCAGCATTTT.

This chain's CDR3 is CASSQYETTYNEQFF. CDR3 DNA sequence: TGTGCCAGCAGCCAATATGAGACTACCTACAATGAGCAGTTCTTC. The V call is TRBV4-2, the J call TRBJ2-1; D possibly corresponds to TRBD2 (5 bases). Germline CDR1 reads LGHNA; CDR2 reads YNFKEQ. Deletions cut 2 bases from V and 2 bases from J, with 10 bases between. This CDR3 comprises 15 residues.

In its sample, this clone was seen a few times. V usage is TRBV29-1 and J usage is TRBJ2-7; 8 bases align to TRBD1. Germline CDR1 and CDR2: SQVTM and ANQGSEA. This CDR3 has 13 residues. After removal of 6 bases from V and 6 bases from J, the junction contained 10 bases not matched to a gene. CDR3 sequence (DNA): TGCAGCGTCGAGGGACAGGTGGACTCCGAGCAGTACTTC. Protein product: CSVEGQVDSEQYF.

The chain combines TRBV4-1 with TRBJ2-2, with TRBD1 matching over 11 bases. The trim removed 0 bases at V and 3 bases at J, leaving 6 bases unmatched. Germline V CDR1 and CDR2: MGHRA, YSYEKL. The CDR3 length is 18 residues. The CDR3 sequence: CASSQDWGQGGDTGELFF. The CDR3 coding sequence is TGCGCCAGCAGCCAAGATTGGGGACAGGGGGGCGACACCGGGGAGCTGTTTTTT.

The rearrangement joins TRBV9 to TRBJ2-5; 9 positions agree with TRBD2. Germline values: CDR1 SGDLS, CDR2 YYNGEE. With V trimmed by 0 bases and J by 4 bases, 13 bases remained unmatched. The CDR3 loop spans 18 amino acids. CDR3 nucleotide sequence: TGTGCCAGCAGCGTAGGTGAGACTAGCGGCCTGGGGGGAGAGACCCAGTACTTC. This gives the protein CASSVGETSGLGGETQYF.

CDR3 coding DNA: TGTGCCAGCAGCTTAGTAGTGTGGGGATCCTACGAGCAGTACTTC. Amino acid sequence: CASSLVVWGSYEQYF. The chain combines TRBV7-9 with TRBJ2-7; the D is unclear. CDR1 is SEHNR, CDR2 FQNEAQ, per germline (reference sequence). Trimming took off 1 base at V and 1 base at J, with 11 bases between the two ends. This CDR3 comprises 15 residues.

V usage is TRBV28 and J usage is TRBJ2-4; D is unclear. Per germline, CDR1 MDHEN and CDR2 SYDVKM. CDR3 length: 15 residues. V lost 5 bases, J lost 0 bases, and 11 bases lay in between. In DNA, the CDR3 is TGTGCCAGCAGTCTCCCGGGCGTAGCCAAAAACATTCAGTACTTC. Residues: CASSLPGVAKNIQYF. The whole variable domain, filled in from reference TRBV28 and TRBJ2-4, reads DVKVTQSSRYLVKRTGEKVFLECVQDMDHENMFWYRQDPGLGLRLIYFSYDVKMKEKGDIPEGYSVSREKKERFSLILESASTNQTSMYLCASSLPGVAKNIQYFGAGTRLSVL.

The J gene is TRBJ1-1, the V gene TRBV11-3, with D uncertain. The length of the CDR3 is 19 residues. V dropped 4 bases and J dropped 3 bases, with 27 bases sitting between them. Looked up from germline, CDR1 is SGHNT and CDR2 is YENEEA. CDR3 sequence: CASSYPLKDPSITDTEAFF. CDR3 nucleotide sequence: TGTGCCAGCAGCTATCCCCTAAAGGATCCGTCAATTACGGACACTGAAGCTTTCTTT.

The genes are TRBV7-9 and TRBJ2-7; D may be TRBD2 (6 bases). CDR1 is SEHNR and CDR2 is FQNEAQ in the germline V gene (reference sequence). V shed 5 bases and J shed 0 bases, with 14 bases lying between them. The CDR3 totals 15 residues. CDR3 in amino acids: CASSPNSGHSYEQYF. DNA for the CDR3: TGTGCCAGCAGCCCGAATAGCGGACACTCCTACGAGCAGTACTTC.

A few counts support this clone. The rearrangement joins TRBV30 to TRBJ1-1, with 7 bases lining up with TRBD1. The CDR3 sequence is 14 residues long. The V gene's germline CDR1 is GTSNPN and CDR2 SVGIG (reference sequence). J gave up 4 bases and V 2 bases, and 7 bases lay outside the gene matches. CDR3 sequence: CAWSRTGQSTEAFF. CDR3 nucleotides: TGTGCCTGGAGTCGGACAGGCCAGAGCACTGAAGCTTTCTTT.

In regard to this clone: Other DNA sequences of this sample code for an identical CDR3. For the CDR3, the DNA is TGTGCCAGCAGAAGTGAGGAGACCCAGTACTTC. Translating it yields CASRSEETQYF. The chain combines TRBV2 with TRBJ2-5; D is undetermined. CDR3 length equals 11 residues. Germline V gene sequence: CDR1 SNHLY, CDR2 FYNNEI. The V end was cut by 6 bases, the J end by 5 bases, with 7 bases between.

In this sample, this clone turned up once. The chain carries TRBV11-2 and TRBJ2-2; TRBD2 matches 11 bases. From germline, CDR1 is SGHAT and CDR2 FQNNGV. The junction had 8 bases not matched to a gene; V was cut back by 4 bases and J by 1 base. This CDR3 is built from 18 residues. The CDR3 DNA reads TGTGCCAGCAGCTCAGCATTACTAGCGGGAGTGAACACCGGGGAGCTGTTTTTT. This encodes CASSSALLAGVNTGELFF.

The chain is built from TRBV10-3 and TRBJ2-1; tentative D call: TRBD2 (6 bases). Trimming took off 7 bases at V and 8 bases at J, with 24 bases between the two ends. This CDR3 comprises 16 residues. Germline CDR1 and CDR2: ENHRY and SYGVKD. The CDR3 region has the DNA TGTGCCATCAATGCCGGGACTCCCGAAGGAGGCCATGAGCAGTTCTTC. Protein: CAINAGTPEGGHEQFF.

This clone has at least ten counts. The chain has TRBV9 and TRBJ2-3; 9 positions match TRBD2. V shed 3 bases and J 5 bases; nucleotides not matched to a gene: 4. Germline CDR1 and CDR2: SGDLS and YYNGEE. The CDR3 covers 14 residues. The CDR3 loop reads CASSASGKLDTQYF. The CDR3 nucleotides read TGTGCCAGCAGCGCTAGCGGGAAGTTAGATACGCAGTATTTT.

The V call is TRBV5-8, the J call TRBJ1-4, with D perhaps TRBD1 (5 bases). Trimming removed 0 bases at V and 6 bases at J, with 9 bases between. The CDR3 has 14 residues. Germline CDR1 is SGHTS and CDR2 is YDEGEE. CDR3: CASSLGQGYEKLFF. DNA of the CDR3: TGTGCCAGCAGCTTGGGCCAGGGTTATGAAAAACTGTTTTTT.

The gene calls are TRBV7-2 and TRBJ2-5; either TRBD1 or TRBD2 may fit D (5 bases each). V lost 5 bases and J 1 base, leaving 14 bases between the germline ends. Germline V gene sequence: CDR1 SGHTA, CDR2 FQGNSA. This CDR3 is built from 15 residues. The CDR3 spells CASSVIAGTQETQYF. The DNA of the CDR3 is TGTGCCAGCAGCGTCATCGCCGGGACCCAAGAGACCCAGTACTTC.

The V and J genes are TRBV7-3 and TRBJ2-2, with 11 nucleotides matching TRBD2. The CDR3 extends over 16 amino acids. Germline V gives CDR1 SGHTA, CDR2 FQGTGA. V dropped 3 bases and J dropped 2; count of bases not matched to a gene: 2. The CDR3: CASSFGTSGNTGELFF. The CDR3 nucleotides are TGTGCCAGCAGCTTCGGGACTAGCGGCAACACCGGGGAGCTGTTTTTT. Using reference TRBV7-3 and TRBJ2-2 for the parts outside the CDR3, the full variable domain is GAGVSQTPSNKVTEKGKYVELRCDPISGHTALYWYRQSLGQGPEFLIYFQGTGAADDSGLPNDRFFAVRPEGSVSTLKIQRTERGDSAVYLCASSFGTSGNTGELFFGEGSRLTVL.